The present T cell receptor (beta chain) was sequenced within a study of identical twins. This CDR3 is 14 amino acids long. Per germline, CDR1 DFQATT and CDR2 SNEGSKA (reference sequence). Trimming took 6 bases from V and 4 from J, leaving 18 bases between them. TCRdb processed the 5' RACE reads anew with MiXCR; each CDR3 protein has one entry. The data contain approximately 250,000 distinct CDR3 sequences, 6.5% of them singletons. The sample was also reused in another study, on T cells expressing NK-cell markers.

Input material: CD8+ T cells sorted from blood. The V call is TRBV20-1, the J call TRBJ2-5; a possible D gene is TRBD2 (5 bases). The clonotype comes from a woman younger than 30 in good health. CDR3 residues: CSATELGSGETQYF. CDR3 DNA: TGCAGTGCGACGGAGCTGGGCAGCGGAGAGACCCAGTACTTC.